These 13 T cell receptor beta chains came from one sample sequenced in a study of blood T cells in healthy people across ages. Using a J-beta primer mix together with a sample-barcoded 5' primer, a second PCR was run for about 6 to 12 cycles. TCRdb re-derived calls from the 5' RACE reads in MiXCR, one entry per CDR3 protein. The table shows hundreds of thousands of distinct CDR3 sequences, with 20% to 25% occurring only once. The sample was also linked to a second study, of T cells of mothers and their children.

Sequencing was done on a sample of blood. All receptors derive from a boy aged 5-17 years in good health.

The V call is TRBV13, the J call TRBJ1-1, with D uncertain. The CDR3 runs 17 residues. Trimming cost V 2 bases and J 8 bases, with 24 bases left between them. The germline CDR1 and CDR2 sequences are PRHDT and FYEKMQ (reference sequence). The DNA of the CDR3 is TGTGCCAGCAGCTTAAGAGGAGCTTGGGTAACAAAGTTGGAAGCTTTCTTT. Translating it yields CASSLRGAWVTKLEAFF.

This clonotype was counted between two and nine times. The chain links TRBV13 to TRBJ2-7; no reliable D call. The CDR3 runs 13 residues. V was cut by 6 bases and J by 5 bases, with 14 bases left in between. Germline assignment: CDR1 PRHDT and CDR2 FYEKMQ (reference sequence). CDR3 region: CASSHIGSDEQYF. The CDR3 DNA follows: TGTGCCAGCAGTCACATCGGAAGCGACGAGCAGTACTTC.

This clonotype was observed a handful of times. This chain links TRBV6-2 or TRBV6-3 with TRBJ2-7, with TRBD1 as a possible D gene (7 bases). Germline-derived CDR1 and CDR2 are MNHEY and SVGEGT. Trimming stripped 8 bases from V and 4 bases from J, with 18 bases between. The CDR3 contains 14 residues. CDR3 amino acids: CASGDRAGTYEQYF. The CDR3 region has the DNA TGTGCCAGCGGTGACAGGGCCGGGACTTACGAGCAGTACTTC.

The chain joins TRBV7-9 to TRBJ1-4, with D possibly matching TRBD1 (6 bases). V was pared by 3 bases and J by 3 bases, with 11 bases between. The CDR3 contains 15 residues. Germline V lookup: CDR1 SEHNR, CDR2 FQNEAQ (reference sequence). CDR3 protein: CASSFGGRANEKLFF. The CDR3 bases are TGTGCCAGCAGCTTTGGGGGCAGGGCTAATGAAAAACTGTTTTTT.

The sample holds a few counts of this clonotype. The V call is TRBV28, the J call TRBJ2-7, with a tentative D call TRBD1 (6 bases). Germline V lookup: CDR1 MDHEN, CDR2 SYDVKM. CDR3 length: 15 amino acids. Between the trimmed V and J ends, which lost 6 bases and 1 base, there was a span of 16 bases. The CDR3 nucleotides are TGTGCCAGCAGATCTATAAAGGACAGTTCCTACGAGCAGTACTTC. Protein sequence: CASRSIKDSSYEQYF.

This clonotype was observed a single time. The CDR3 here is CSARDERVGYTF. The CDR3, as DNA: TGCAGTGCTAGAGATGAGAGGGTTGGCTACACCTTC. This sequence joins TRBV20-1 and TRBJ1-2; D is unresolved. The V and J ends lost 0 bases and 7 bases respectively, with 9 bases between them. Germline-derived CDR1 and CDR2 are DFQATT and SNEGSKA (reference sequence). The CDR3 consists of 12 residues.

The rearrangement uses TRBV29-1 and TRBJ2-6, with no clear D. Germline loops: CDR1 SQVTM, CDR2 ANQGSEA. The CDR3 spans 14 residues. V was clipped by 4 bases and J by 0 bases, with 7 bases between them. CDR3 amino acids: CSVVQISGANVLTF. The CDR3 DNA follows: TGCAGCGTTGTCCAGATCTCTGGGGCCAACGTCCTGACTTTC. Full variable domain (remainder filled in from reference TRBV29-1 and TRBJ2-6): SAVISQKPSRDICQRGTSLTIQCQVDSQVTMMFWYRQQPGQSLTLIATANQGSEATYESGFVIDKFPISRPNLTFSTLTVSNMSPEDSSIYLCSVVQISGANVLTFGAGSRLTVL.

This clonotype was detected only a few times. The CDR3 sequence is CASSLGSGHGTQYF. The CDR3 nucleotides are TGTGCCAGCAGCTTAGGCTCTGGGCATGGGACCCAGTACTTC. This chain connects TRBV7-9 to TRBJ2-5; D is uncertain. V lost 1 base, J lost 7 bases, and 13 bases lay in between. From germline, CDR1 is SEHNR and CDR2 FQNEAQ (reference sequence). This CDR3 region has 14 residues.

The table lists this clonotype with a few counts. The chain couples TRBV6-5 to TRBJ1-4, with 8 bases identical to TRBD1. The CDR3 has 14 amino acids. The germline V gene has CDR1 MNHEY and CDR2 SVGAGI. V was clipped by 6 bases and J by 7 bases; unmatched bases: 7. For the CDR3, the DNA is TGTGCCAGCAGATCCGGACAGGGTCTTGAAAAACTGTTTTTT. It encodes CASRSGQGLEKLFF.

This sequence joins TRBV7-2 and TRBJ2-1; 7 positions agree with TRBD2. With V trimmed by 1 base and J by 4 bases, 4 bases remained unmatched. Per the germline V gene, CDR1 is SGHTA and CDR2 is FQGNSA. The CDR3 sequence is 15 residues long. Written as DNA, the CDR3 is TGTGCCAGCAGCTTAGGGGGGGGAAATTACAATGAGCAGTTCTTC. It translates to CASSLGGGNYNEQFF.

The CDR3 protein is CASSIDGRTYEQYF. The DNA for the CDR3 is TGTGCCAGTAGTATAGATGGACGGACCTACGAGCAGTACTTC. The genes are TRBV19 and TRBJ2-7; D gene ambiguous. There are 14 residues in the CDR3. CDR1 is LNHDA and CDR2 is SQIVND in the germline V gene (reference sequence). V was pared by 0 bases and J by 2 bases, with 8 bases between.

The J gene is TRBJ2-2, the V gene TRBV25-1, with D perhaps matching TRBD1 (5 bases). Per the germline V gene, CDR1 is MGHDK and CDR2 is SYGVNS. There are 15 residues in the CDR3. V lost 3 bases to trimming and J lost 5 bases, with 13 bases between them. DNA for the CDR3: TGTGCCAGCAGTGACTCCCACAGGAAGACCGGGGAGCTGTTTTTT. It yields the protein CASSDSHRKTGELFF.

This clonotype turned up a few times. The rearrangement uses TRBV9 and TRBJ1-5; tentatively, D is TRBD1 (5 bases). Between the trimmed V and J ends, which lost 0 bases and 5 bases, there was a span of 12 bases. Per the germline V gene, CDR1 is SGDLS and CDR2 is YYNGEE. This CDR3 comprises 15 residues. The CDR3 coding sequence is TGTGCCAGCAGCGTAGCAGGAGGGGATTATCAGCCCCAGCATTTT. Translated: CASSVAGGDYQPQHF. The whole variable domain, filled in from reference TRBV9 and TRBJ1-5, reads DSGVTQTPKHLITATGQRVTLRCSPRSGDLSVYWYQQSLDQGLQFLIQYYNGEERAKGNILERFSAQQFPDLHSELNLSSLELGDSALYFCASSVAGGDYQPQHFGDGTRLSIL.